This T cell receptor (beta chain) was obtained from a study of shared clonotypes between healthy human individuals. Memory CD4+ cells were the fraction left after CD45RA+ naive selection. After removal of 4 bases from V and 6 bases from J, the junction contained 7 bases not matched to a gene. Germline V gene sequence: CDR1 SGHRS, CDR2 YFSETQ. The CDR3 sequence is 15 residues long. Sorted-subset replicate PCRs used 150 to 200 ng DNA, around 31,000 T cell genomes. The repertoire was sequenced with immunoSEQ multiplex PCR; TCRdb's copy has only in-frame clones and lacks some. The table has fewer than 1.4 million clones, approximately 80% seen once.

This TCR came from a man in his late teens or twenties in good health. Some clones in this sample may be carry-over from other donors' samples. Material for sequencing was memory CD4+ T cells from PBMCs. As for subset: CD45RA-negative fraction. The chain couples TRBV5-1 to TRBJ2-5; 12 nucleotides match TRBD1. The CDR3 here is CASSDQGQGAKTQYF. For the CDR3, the DNA is TGCGCCAGCAGCGACCAGGGACAGGGGGCCAAGACCCAGTACTTC.